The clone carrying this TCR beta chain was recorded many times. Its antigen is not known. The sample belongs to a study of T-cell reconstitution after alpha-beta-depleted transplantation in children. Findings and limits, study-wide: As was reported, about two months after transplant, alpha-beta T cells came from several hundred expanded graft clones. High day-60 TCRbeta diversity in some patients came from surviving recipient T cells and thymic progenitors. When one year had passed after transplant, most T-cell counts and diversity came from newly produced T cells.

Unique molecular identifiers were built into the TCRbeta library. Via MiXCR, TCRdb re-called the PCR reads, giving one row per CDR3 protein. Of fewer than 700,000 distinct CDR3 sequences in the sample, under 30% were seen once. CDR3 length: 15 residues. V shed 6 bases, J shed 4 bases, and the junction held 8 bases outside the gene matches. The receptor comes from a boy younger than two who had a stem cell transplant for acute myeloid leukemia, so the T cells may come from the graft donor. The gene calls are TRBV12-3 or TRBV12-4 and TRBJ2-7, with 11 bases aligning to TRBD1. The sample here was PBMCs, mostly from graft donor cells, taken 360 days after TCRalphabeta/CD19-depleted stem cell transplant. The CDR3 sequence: CASRPGQGARYEQYF. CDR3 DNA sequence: TGTGCCAGCAGACCCGGACAGGGGGCGCGTTACGAGCAGTACTTC.